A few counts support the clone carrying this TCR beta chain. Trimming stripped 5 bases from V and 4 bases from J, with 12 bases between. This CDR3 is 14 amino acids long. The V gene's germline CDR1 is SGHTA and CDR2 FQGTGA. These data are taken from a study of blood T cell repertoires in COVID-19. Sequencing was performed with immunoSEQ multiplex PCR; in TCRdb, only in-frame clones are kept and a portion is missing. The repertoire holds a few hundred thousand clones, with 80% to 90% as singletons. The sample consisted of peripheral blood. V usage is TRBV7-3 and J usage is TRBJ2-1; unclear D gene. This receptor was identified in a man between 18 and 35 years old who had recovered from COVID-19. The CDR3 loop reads CASSPSSIYNEQFF. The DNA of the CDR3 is TGTGCCAGCAGCCCCAGTTCAATATACAATGAGCAGTTCTTC.